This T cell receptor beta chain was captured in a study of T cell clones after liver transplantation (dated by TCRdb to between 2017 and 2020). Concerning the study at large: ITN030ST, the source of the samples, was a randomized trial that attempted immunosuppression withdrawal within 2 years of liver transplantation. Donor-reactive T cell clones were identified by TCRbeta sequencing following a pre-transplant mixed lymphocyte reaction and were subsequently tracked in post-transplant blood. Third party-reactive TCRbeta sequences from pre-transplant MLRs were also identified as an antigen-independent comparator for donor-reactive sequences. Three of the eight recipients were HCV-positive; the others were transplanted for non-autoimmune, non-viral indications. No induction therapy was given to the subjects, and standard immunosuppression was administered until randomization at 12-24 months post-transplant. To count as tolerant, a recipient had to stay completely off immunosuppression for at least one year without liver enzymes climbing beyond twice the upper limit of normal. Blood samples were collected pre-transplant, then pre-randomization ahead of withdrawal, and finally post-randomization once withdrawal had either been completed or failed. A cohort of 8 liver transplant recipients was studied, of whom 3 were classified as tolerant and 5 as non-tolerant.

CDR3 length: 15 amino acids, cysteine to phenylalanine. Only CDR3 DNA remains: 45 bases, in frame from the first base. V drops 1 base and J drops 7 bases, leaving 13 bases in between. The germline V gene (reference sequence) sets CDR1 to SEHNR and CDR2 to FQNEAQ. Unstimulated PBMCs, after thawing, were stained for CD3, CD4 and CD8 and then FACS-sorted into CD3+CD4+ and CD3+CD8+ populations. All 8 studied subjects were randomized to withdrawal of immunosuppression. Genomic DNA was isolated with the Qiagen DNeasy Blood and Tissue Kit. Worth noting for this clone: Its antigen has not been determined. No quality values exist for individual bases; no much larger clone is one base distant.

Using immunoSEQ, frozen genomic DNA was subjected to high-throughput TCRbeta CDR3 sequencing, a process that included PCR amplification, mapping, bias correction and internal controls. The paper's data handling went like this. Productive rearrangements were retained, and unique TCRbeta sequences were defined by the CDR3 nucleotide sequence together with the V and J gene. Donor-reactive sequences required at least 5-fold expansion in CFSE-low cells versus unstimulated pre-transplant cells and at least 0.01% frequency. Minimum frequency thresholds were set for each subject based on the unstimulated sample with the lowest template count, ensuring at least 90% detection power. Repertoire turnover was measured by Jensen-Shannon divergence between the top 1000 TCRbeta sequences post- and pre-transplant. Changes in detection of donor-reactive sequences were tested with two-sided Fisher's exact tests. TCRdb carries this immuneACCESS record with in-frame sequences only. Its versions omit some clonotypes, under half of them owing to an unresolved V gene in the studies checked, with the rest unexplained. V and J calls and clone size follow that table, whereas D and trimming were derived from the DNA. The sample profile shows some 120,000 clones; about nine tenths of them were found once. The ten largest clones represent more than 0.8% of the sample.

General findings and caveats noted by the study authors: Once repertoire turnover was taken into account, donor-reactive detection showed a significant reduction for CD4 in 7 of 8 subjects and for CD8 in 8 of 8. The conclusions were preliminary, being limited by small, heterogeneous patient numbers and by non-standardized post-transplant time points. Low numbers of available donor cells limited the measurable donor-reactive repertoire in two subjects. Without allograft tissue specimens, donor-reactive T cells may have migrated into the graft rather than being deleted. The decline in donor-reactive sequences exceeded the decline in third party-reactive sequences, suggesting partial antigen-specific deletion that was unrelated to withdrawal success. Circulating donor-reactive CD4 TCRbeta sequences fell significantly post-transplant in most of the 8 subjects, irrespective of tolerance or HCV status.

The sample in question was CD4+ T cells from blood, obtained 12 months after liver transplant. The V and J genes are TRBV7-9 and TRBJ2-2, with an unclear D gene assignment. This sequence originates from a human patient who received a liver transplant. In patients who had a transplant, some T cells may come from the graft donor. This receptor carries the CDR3 CASSLGDYSGGELFF. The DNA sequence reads TGTGCCAGCAGCTTAGGAGATTATTCAGGCGGGGAGCTGTTTTTT. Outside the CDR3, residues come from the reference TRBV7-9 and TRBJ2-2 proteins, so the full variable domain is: DTGVSQNPRHKITKRGQNVTFRCDPISEHNRLYWYRQTLGQGPEFLTYFQNEAQLEKSRLLSDRFSAERPKGSFSTLEIQRTEQGDSAMYLCASSLGDYSGGELFFGEGSRLTVL.